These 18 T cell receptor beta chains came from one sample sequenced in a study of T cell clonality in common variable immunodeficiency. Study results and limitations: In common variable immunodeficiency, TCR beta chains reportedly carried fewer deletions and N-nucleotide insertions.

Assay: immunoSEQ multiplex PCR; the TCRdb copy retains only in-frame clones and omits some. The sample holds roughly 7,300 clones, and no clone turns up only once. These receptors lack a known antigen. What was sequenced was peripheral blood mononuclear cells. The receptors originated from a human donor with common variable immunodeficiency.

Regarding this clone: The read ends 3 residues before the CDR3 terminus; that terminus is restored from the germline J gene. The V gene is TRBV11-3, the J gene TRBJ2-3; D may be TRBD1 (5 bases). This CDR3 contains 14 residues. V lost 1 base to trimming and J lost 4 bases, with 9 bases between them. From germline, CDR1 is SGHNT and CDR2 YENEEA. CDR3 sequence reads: CASSLGQSADTQYF. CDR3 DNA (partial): TGTGCCAGCAGCTTAGGACAGAGCGCAGATACG.

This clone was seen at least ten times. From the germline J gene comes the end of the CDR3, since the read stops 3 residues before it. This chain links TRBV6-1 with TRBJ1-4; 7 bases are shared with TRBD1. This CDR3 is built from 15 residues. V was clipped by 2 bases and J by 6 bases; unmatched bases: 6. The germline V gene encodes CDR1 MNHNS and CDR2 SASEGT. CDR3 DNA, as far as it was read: TGTGCCAGCAGTGAAATCAACAGGGGAGATGAAAAA. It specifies CASSEINRGDEK. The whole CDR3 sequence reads CASSEINRGDEKLFF.

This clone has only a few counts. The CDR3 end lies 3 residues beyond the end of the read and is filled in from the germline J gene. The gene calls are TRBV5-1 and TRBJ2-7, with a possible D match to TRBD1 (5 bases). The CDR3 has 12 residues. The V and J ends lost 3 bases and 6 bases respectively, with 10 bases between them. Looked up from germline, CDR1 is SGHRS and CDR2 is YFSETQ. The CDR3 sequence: CASSSQGSEQYF. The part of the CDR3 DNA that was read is TGCGCCAGCAGCTCCCAGGGTAGCGAG.

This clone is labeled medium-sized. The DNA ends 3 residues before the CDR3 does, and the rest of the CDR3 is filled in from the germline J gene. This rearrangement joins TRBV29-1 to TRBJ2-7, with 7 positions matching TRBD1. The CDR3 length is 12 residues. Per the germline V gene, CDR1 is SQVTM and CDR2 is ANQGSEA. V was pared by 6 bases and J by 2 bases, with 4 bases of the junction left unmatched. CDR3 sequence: CSVRQGPYEQYF. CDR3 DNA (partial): TGCAGCGTCAGACAGGGCCCCTACGAG.

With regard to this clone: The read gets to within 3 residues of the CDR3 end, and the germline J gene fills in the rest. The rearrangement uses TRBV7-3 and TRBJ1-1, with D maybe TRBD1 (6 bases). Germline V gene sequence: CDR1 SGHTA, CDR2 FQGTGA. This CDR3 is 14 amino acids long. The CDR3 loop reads CASSARGDTDQAFF. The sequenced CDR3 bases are TGTGCCAGCAGCGCAAGAGGGGACACGGATCAA. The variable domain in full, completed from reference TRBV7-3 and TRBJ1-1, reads GAGVSQTPSNKVTEKGKYVELRCDPISGHTALYWYRQSLGQGPEFLIYFQGTGAADDSGLPNDRFFAVRPEGSVSTLKIQRTERGDSAVYLCASSARGDTDQAFFGQGTRLTVV.

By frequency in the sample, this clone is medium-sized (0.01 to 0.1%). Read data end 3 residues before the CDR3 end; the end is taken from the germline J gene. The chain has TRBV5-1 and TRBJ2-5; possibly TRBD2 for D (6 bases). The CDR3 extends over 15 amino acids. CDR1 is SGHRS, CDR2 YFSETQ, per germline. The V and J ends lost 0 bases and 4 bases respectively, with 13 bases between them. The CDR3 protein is CASSLGHGGGETQYF. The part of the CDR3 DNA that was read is TGCGCCAGCAGCTTGGGACACGGGGGAGGAGAGACC. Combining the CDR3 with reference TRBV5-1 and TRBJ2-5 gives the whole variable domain KAGVTQTPRYLIKTRGQQVTLSCSPISGHRSVSWYQQTPGQGLQFLFEYFSETQRNKGNFPGRFSGRQFSNSRSEMNVSTLELGDSALYLCASSLGHGGGETQYFGPGTRLLVL.

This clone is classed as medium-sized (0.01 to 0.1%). Partial CDR3 DNA: TGTGCCAGCAGCTTAGGGGGCGGGTCGGCCGGGGGTGGC. Its protein product is CASSLGGGSAGGG. Given in full, the CDR3 is CASSLGGGSAGGGYTF. The rearrangement links TRBV7-8 to TRBJ1-2; possible D gene TRBD1, 5 bases. Read sequence stops 3 residues before the CDR3 end, and the germline J gene provides the missing end. The CDR3 is made up of 16 amino acids. Between the trimmed V and J ends, which lost 1 base and 7 bases, there was a span of 19 bases. Germline V gene lookup returns CDR1 SGHVS and CDR2 FQNEAQ.

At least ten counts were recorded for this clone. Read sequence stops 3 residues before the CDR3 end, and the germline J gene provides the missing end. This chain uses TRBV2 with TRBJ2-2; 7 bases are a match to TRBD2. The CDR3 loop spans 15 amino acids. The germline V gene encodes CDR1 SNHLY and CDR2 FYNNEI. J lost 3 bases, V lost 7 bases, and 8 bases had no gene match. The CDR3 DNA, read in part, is TGTGCCAGCAATTCGCTTGGGGGGGACACCGGGGAG. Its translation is CASNSLGGDTGE. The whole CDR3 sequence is CASNSLGGDTGELFF.

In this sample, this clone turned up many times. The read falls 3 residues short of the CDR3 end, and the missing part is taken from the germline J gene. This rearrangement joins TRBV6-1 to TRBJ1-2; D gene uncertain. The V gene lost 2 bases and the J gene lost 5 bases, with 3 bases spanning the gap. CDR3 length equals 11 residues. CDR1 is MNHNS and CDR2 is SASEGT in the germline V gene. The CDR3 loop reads CASSEPYGYTF. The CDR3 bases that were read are TGTGCCAGCAGTGAACCGTATGGC.

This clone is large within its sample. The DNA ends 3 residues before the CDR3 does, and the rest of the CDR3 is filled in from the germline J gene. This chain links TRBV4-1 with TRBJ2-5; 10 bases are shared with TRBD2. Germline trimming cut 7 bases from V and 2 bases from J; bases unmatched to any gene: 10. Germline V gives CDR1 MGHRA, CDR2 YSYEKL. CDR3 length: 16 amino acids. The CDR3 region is CASTVGAGGLQETQYF. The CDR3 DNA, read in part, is TGCGCCAGCACGGTGGGAGCGGGAGGGCTACAAGAGACC.

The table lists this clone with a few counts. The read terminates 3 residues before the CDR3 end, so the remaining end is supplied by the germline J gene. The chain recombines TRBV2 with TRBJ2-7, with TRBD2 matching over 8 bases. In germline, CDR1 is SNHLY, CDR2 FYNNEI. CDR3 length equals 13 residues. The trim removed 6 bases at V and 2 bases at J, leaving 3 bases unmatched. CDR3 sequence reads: CASSRLATYEQYF. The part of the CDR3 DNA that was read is TGTGCCAGCAGCCGACTAGCGACCTACGAG.

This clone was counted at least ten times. The covered CDR3 bases are TGTGCCAGCTCACCTCTGGGACTAAACAATGAG. Translated: CASSPLGLNNE. The full CDR3 reads CASSPLGLNNEQFF. The V call is TRBV18, the J call TRBJ2-1, with TRBD2 matching over 7 bases. Sequencing ends 3 residues short of the CDR3 end; the germline J gene provides the rest. V trimming: 3 bases; J trimming: 5 bases; junction bases outside the gene matches: 4. This CDR3 has 14 residues. Germline V gene data show CDR1 as KGHSH and CDR2 as LQKENI.

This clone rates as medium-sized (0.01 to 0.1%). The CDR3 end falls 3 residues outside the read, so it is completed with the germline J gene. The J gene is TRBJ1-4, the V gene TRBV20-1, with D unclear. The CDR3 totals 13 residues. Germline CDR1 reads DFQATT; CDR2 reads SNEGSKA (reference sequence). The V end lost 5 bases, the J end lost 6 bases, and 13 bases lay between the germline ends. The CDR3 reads CSARPERYEKLFF. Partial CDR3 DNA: TGCAGTGCTCGACCGGAGCGGTATGAAAAA.

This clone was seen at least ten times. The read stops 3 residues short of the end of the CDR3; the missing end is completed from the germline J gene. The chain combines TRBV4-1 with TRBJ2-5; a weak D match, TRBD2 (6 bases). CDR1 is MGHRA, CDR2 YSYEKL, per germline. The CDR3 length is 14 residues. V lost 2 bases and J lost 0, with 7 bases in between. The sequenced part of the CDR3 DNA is TGCGCCAGCAGCCAACTAGCGCACCAAGAGACC. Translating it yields CASSQLAHQET. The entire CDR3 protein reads CASSQLAHQETQYF.

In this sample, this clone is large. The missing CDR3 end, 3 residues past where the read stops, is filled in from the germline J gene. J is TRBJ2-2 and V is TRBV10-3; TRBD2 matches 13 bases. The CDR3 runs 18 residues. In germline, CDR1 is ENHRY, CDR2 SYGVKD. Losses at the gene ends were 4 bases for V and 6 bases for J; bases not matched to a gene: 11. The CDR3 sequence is CAISGLLAGGPLAGELFF. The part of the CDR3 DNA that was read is TGTGCCATCAGTGGCCTACTAGCGGGAGGGCCGTTAGCCGGGGAG.

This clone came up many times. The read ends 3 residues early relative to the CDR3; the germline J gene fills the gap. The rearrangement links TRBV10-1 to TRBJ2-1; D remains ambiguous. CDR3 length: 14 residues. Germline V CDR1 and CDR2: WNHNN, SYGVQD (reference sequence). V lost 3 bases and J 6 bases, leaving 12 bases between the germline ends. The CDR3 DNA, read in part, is TGCGCCAGCAGTGACGCGACAATGACCAATGAG. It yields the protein CASSDATMTNE. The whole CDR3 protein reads CASSDATMTNEQFF.

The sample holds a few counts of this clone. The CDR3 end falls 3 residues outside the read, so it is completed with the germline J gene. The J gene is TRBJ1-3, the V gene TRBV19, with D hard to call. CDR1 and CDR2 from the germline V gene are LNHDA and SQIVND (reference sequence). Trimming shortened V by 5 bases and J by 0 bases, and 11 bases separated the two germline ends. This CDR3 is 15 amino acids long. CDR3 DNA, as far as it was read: TGTGCCAGTAGTGACCTGGCAGGCTCTGGAAACACC. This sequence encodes CASSDLAGSGNT. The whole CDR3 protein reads CASSDLAGSGNTIYF.

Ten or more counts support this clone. CDR3 residues: CAISDSGSVIGELFF. The DNA read from the CDR3 is TGTGCCATCAGCGATAGCGGGAGCGTAATCGGGGAG. The chain is built from TRBV10-3 and TRBJ2-2; 9 nucleotides align to TRBD2. The CDR3 end is not reached by the read, which stops 3 residues before it; the germline J gene fills it in. The germline gives CDR1 ENHRY, CDR2 SYGVKD. This CDR3 spans 15 amino acids. After removal of 6 bases from V and 7 bases from J, the junction contained 9 bases not matched to a gene.